Detailed here is one T cell receptor (beta chain). Generated by immunoSEQ multiplex PCR, the TCRdb table keeps only in-frame clones and is missing some. This table holds hundreds of thousands of clones, approximately 85% found once. This sample was included in a study of blood T cell repertoires in COVID-19. About the research overall: Donors in the United States, Italy and Spain gave samples during acute or convalescent COVID-19.

Cohorts were assigned according to the clinical history that participants reported. The CDR3 is made up of 16 amino acids. The V end lost 5 bases, the J end lost 4 bases, and 17 bases lay between the germline ends. Germline V gene sequence: CDR1 PRHDT, CDR2 FYEKMQ (reference sequence). The specimen was PBMCs or T cells enriched from blood (not recorded which). J is TRBJ2-2 and V is TRBV13; perhaps TRBD2 as D (6 bases). The receptor was derived from a woman aged 45-65 years who had recovered from COVID-19. This CDR3 is CASSEEGLLTTGELFF. The CDR3 DNA reads as TGTGCCAGCAGCGAGGAGGGGTTACTCACCACCGGGGAGCTGTTTTTT. The whole variable domain, filled in from reference TRBV13 and TRBJ2-2, reads AAGVIQSPRHLIKEKRETATLKCYPIPRHDTVYWYQQGPGQDPQFLISFYEKMQSDKGSIPDRFSAQQFSDYHSELNMSSLELGDSALYFCASSEEGLLTTGELFFGEGSRLTVL.